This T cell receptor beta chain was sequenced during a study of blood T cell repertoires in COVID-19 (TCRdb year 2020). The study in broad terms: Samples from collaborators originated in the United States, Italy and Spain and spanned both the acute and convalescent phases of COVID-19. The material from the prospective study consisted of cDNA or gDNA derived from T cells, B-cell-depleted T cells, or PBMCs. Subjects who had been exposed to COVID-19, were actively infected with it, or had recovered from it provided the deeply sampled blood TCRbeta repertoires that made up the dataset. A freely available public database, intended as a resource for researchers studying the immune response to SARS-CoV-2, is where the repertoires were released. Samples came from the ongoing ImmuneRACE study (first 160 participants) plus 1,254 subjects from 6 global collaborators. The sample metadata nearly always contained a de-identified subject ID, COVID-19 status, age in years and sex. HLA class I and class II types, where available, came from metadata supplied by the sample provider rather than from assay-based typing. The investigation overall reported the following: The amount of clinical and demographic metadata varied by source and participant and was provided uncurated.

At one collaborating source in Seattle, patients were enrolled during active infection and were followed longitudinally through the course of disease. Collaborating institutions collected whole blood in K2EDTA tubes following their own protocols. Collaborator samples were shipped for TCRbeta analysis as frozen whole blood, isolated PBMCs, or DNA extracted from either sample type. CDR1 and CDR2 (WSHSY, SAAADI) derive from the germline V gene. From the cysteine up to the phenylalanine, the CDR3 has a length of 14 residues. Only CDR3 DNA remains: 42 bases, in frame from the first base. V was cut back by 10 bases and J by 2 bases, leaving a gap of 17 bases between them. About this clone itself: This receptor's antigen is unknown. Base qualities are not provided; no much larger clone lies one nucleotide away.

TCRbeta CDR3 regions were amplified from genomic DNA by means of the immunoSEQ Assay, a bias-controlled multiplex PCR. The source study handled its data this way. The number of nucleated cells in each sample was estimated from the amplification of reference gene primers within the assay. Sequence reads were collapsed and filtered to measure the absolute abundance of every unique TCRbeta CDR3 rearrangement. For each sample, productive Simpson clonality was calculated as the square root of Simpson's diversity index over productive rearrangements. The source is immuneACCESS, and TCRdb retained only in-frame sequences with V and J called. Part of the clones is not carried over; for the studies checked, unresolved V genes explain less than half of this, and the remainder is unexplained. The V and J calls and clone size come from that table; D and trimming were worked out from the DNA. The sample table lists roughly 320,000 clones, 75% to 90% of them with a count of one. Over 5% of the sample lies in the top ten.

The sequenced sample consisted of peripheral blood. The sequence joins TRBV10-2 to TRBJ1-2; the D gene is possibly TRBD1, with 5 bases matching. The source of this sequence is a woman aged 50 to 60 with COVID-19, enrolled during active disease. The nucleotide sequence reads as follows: TGCGCCACCAATCGGGGGAACCAAAACTATGGCTACACCTTC. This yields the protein CATNRGNQNYGYTF.